These 15 T cell receptor beta chains share one sample of origin, sequenced in a study of cytomegalovirus exposure and HLA in healthy donors. Use of 60 Vbeta and 13 Jbeta primers characterized the PCR. TCRdb's copy holds only in-frame clones and misses some; the assay was immunoSEQ multiplex PCR. The profile shows about 98,000 clones, 63% of them singletons. The sample comprised PBMCs. These TCRs come from a human donor in good health.

The chain combines TRBV27 with TRBJ2-7, with TRBD2 identical over 8 bases. The J segment lost 1 base and the V segment lost 4 bases, leaving 3 bases of the junction unmatched. The germline V gene has CDR1 MNHEY and CDR2 SMNVEV (reference sequence). The CDR3 contains 14 residues. CDR3 sequence reads: CASSSLAASYEQYF. The CDR3 bases are TGTGCCAGCAGTTCACTAGCGGCTTCCTACGAGCAGTACTTC.

This CDR3 is CASGTGFSGANVLTF. The CDR3 nucleotides read TGTGCCAGCGGGACAGGGTTCTCTGGGGCCAACGTCCTGACTTTC. V gene TRBV25-1 combines with J gene TRBJ2-6; 9 positions match TRBD1. Losses at the gene ends were 8 bases for V and 0 bases for J; bases not matched to a gene: 2. This CDR3 is built from 15 residues. In germline, CDR1 is MGHDK, CDR2 SYGVNS.

The rearrangement links TRBV29-1 to TRBJ2-7, with 8 bases fitting TRBD2. V lost 4 bases, J lost 3 bases, and 5 bases stayed unmatched. CDR3 length: 13 residues. CDR1 is SQVTM, CDR2 ANQGSEA, per germline. CDR3 nucleotides: TGCAGCGTTGGGATCACTAGCGGCTACGAGCAGTACTTC. Its protein product is CSVGITSGYEQYF.

This clone turned up a few times. The chain carries TRBV12-5 and TRBJ2-2, with D perhaps matching TRBD2 (5 bases). The ends were cut back, 5 bases at V and 1 base at J, with 8 bases in the middle. Germline values: CDR1 LGHNT, CDR2 FRNRAP. CDR3 length: 14 amino acids. This CDR3 reads CASGLAQNTGELFF. The CDR3, as DNA: TGTGCTAGTGGTCTAGCTCAGAACACCGGGGAGCTGTTTTTT.

The chain couples TRBV19 to TRBJ2-2, with D unclear. This CDR3 comprises 14 residues. Germline V gene sequence: CDR1 LNHDA, CDR2 SQIVND (reference sequence). Trimming pared 1 base from V and 1 base from J, leaving 4 bases between. CDR3 nucleotides: TGTGCCAGTAGTATAGGTCAGAACACCGGGGAGCTGTTTTTT. Its protein is CASSIGQNTGELFF.

The J gene is TRBJ2-1, the V gene TRBV6-1, with TRBD2 matching 13 bases. After removal of 4 bases from V and 3 bases from J, the junction contained 9 bases not matched to a gene. CDR1 and CDR2 from the germline V gene are MNHNS and SASEGT. The CDR3 sequence is 18 residues long. The CDR3 loop is CASSAGTSGAARYNEQFF. The DNA of the CDR3 is TGTGCCAGCAGTGCCGGGACTAGCGGGGCCGCCCGCTACAATGAGCAGTTCTTC.

The CDR3 DNA follows: TGTGCCAGCAGCCAAACGAGCGGAGTGGGGCAGTACTTC. Translated, it gives CASSQTSGVGQYF. The J gene is TRBJ2-7, the V gene TRBV4-2; possibly TRBD2 for D (5 bases). Per the germline V gene, CDR1 is LGHNA and CDR2 is YNFKEQ. Trimming stripped 2 bases from V and 9 bases from J, with 14 bases between. This CDR3 comprises 13 residues.

Regarding this clone: Different DNA sequences within this sample yield the same CDR3. V gene TRBV7-9 combines with J gene TRBJ1-2, with D possibly matching TRBD1 (6 bases). V lost 5 bases, J lost 3 bases, and 28 bases lay in between. Germline V CDR1 and CDR2: SEHNR, FQNEAQ (reference sequence). This CDR3 spans 19 amino acids. DNA for the CDR3: TGTGCCAGCAGCCTAGGAACAGGGTCCACAATTACCTCCGACTATGGCTACACCTTC. It encodes CASSLGTGSTITSDYGYTF. Full variable domain (outside the CDR3, taken from reference TRBV7-9 and TRBJ1-2): DTGVSQNPRHKITKRGQNVTFRCDPISEHNRLYWYRQTLGQGPEFLTYFQNEAQLEKSRLLSDRFSAERPKGSFSTLEIQRTEQGDSAMYLCASSLGTGSTITSDYGYTFGSGTRLTVV.

The chain is built from TRBV29-1 and TRBJ2-4; perhaps TRBD2 as D (5 bases). With 6 bases removed from V and 0 bases from J, the gap between germline ends came to 6 bases. CDR1 is SQVTM, CDR2 ANQGSEA, per germline. The CDR3 consists of 12 residues. The DNA of the CDR3 is TGCAGCGTCCGGGGAGCCAAAAACATTCAGTACTTC. Residues: CSVRGAKNIQYF.

The rearrangement links TRBV9 to TRBJ2-2; TRBD1 matches at 9 bases. The V gene's germline CDR1 is SGDLS and CDR2 YYNGEE. After removal of 5 bases from V and 4 bases from J, the junction contained 6 bases not matched to a gene. This CDR3 has 15 residues. Written as DNA, the CDR3 is TGTGCCAGCAGTCGGGACAGGGCCCCCACCGGGGAGCTGTTTTTT. Encoded protein: CASSRDRAPTGELFF.

This clone has just a few counts. The chain employs TRBV5-6 and TRBJ2-5, with D tentatively TRBD1 (5 bases). CDR1 SGHDT and CDR2 YYEEEE come from the germline V gene. V lost 0 bases, J lost 5 bases, and 5 bases lay in between. This CDR3 is 12 amino acids long. The CDR3, as DNA: TGTGCCAGCAGCTTGGACAGGGAGACCCAGTACTTC. Its translation is CASSLDRETQYF.

The rearrangement uses TRBV27 and TRBJ2-3; 16 nucleotides match TRBD2. The V segment lost 3 bases and the J segment 1 base; nucleotides outside the gene matches: 4. CDR1 is MNHEY, CDR2 SMNVEV, per germline (reference sequence). The CDR3 runs 18 residues. CDR3 nucleotides: TGTGCCAGCAGTTTCCTGGGACTAGCGGGAGGGCGCACAGATACGCAGTATTTT. Its translation is CASSFLGLAGGRTDTQYF.

V and J are TRBV5-6 and TRBJ1-5; D gene unclear. Trimming stripped 4 bases from V and 2 bases from J, with 10 bases between. Per the germline V gene, CDR1 is SGHDT and CDR2 is YYEEEE. CDR3 length: 14 residues. CDR3 sequence: CASSQNRGNQPQHF. CDR3 in DNA: TGTGCCAGCAGCCAAAACCGGGGCAATCAGCCCCAGCATTTT.

This clone was picked up a small number of times. The J gene is TRBJ2-2, the V gene TRBV5-6; the D gene is possibly TRBD2 (6 bases). The V end was cut by 4 bases, the J end by 7 bases, with 14 bases between. The CDR3 spans 14 residues. CDR1 is SGHDT, CDR2 YYEEEE, per germline. The CDR3 sequence: CASSVGLRGGELFF. Here the CDR3 DNA reads TGTGCCAGCAGCGTGGGACTTAGAGGCGGGGAGCTGTTTTTT.

This clone showed up just a few times. This chain joins TRBV15 and TRBJ1-6; 7 positions agree with TRBD1. The V gene's germline CDR1 is LNHNV and CDR2 YYDKDF (reference sequence). The junction had 14 bases not matched to a gene; V was cut back by 5 bases and J by 7 bases. The CDR3 is made up of 17 amino acids. This chain's CDR3 is CATSAEDREGGNSPLHF. The CDR3 nucleotides read TGTGCCACCAGCGCTGAAGACAGGGAAGGAGGGAATTCACCCCTCCACTTT.